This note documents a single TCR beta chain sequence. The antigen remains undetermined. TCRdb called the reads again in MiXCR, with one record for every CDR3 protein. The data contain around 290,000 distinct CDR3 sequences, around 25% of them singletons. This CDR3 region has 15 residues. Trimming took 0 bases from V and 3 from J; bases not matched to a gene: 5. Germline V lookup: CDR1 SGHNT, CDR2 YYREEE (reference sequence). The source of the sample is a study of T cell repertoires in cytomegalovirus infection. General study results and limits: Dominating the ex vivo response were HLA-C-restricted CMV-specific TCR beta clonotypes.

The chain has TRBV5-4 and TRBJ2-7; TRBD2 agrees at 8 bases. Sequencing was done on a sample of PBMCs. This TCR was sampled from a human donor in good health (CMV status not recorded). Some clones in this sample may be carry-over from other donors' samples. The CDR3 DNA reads TGTGCCAGCAGCTTGGCAGCGGGAGTGGGCTACGAGCAGTACTTC. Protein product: CASSLAAGVGYEQYF.